This T cell receptor (beta chain) was captured by sequencing in a study of T cells in Graves' hyperthyroidism and ophthalmopathy. Findings and limits, study-wide: Most thyroid-expanded clonotypes above 0.001 were also found in blood.

Germline CDR1 and CDR2: SGHTA and FQGNSA. V was clipped by 3 bases and J by 6 bases, with 9 bases between them. The CDR3 sequence is 13 residues long. Absent ophthalmopathy progression within 18 months defined stable Graves' hyperthyroidism. Pregnant or lactating patients were excluded, as were those with uncontrolled infection or other autoimmune disease. Clinical symptoms, serum thyroxine, TRAb, thyroid ultrasound and orbital computed tomography informed diagnoses. Many counts were recorded for this clonotype. Its antigen is unknown. Amplified TCR beta CDR3 regions derived from RNA transcripts. The study used the HTBI primer set for a first-round RT-PCR of the TCR CDR3. MiXCR, applied by TCRdb to the multiplex PCR reads, yields one record per CDR3 protein. Here the sample spans around 300,000 distinct CDR3 sequences, around 13% being singletons.

The clonotype originates from a middle-aged woman with Graves' hyperthyroidism. The rearrangement joins TRBV7-2 to TRBJ1-5, with a tentative D call TRBD1 (5 bases). The specimen sequenced was blood. Here the CDR3 DNA reads TGTGCCAGCAGCTTTACGGGGGGTCAGCCCCAGCATTTT. It codes for CASSFTGGQPQHF. Using reference TRBV7-2 and TRBJ1-5 for the parts outside the CDR3, the full variable domain is GAGVSQSPSNKVTEKGKDVELRCDPISGHTALYWYRQSLGQGLEFLIYFQGNSAPDKSGLPSDRFSAERTGGSVSTLTIQRTQQEDSAVYLCASSFTGGQPQHFGDGTRLSIL.